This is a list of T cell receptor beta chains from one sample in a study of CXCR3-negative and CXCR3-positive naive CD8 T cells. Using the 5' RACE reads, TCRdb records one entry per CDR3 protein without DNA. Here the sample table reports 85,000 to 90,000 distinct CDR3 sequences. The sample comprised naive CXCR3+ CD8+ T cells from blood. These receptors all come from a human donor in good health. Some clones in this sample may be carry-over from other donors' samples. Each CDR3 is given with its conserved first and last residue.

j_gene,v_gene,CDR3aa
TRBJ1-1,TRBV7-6,CASSSSGTGDTEAFF
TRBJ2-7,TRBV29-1,CSILTDLGYEQYF
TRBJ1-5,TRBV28,CASSFEEWDREGQPQHF
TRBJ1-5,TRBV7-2,CASSWGNQPQHF
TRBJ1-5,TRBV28,CASTDRADQPQHF
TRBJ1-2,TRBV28,CASSWGGDGYTF
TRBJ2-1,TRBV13,CASSFRSLAGFYNEQFF
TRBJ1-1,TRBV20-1,CSARDFAALNTEAFF
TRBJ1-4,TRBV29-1,CSVEGMGATNEKLFF
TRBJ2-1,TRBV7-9,CASSEGTSWFRFF
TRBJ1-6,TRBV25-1,CASSELVDSESVNSPLHF
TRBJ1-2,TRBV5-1,CASSLVHHGYTF
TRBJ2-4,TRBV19,CASSLPPAYNIQYF
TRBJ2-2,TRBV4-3,CASSQDLIGGAYGELFF
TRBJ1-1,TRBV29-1,CSAAGAYAEAFF
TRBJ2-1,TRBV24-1,CATSDYTGYNEQFF
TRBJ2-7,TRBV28,CASSLGGRATYEQYF
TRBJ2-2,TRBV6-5,CASGQPTGELFF
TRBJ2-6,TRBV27,CASRRAGGYSSGANVLTF
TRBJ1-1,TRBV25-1,CASSEYGGTGTEAFF
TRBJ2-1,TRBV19,CASSYRGRSYNEQFF
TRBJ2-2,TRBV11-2,CASSVERGGNTGELFF
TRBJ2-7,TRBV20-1,CSARDPNRGRAVYEQYF
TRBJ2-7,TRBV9,CASSGQGYEQYF
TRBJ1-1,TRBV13,CASSSQSFTEAFF
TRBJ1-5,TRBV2,CASRWEGAPERQPQHF
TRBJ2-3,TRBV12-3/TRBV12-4,CATGQGSDTQYF
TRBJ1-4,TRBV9,CASSVEAGGEKLFF
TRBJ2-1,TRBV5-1,CASSLLTETFNEQFF
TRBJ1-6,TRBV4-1,CASSQGGQGSPLHF
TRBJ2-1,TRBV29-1,CSVESGRAYNEQFF